The entry that follows covers one T cell receptor beta chain sequence. The data are from a study of blood T cell repertoires in COVID-19. The CDR3 covers 15 residues. CDR1 and CDR2 (germline): SGDLS, YYNGEE. After removal of 0 bases from V and 7 bases from J, the junction contained 7 bases not matched to a gene. Some clones are missing from TCRdb's copy, which holds only in-frame ones; the method was immunoSEQ multiplex PCR. Among almost 70,000 clones listed, about 87% were seen once. The material sequenced was peripheral blood. The clonotype originates from a woman between 70 and 85 years old with acute or convalescent COVID-19. This chain joins TRBV9 and TRBJ2-3; TRBD2 matches 8 bases. CDR3 sequence: CASSVVAGGVNTQYF. Here the CDR3 DNA reads TGTGCCAGCAGCGTAGTTGCGGGGGGCGTAAATACGCAGTATTTT.